This T cell receptor (beta chain) was recovered during a study of CD8+CD57+ T cells in acquired aplastic anemia. At the level of the study: An average of roughly 3 ug of DNA was obtained from sorted CD4+ and CD8+ cells. Study results and caveats: Patients and controls were not found to differ significantly in CD8+ Simpson's diversity. Common to patients and controls were twenty-nine CD8+ CDR3 sequences.

Researchers used genomic DNA as the template to profile TCR beta VDJ and CDR3. MiXCR, run by TCRdb on the reads, gives a single entry per CDR3 protein. This sample carries about 200,000 distinct CDR3 sequences, over 55% of them seen once, and the ten largest clones take 58%. The CDR3 consists of 13 residues. The ends were cut back, 0 bases at V and 7 bases at J, with 10 bases in the middle. Germline V gene lookup returns CDR1 DFQATT and CDR2 SNEGSKA (reference sequence). Patients who underwent sequencing had shown CD8+CD57+ cell expansion by flow cytometry. Ten or more counts support this clonotype. The antigen is unknown.

The sample was sorted CD4+, CD8+, or CD8+CD57+ T cells (not recorded which) from PBMCs. The clonotype originates from a human donor with aplastic anemia. V usage is TRBV20-1 and J usage is TRBJ2-1; D gene ambiguous. CDR3 region: CSARDRLGNEQFF. The CDR3 nucleotides read TGCAGTGCTAGAGATAGACTTGGTAATGAGCAGTTCTTC.